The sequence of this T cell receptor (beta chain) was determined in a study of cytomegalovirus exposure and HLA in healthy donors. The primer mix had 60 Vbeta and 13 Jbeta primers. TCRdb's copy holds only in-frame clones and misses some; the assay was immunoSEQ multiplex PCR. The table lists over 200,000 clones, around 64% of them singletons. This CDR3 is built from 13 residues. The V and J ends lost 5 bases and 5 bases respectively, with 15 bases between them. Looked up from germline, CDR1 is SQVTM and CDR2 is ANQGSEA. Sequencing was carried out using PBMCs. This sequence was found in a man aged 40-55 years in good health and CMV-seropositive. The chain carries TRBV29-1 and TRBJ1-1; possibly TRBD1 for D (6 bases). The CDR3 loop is CSVIPGEWTEAFF. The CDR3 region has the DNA TGCAGCGTTATTCCAGGGGAATGGACTGAAGCTTTCTTT.